This T cell receptor beta chain was found in a study of molecular identifiers for immune sequencing clone quantification. General study results and limits: In cases of identical TCR molecules sharing a barcode, highly expanded clone sizes could be underestimated. Among about 1 million naive cells, as was reported, spiked Jurkat TCR RNA from one cell was detectable. For effector cells, clones above 20 RNA copies held over 97% of molecules; for naive cells, under 1%.

Via MiXCR, TCRdb re-called the PCR reads, giving one row per CDR3 protein. Among around 470,000 distinct CDR3 sequences, about 21% were seen once, and the ten largest hold around 0.84%. V trimming: 5 bases; J trimming: 1 base; junction bases outside the gene matches: 6. The CDR3 runs 16 residues. Germline CDR1 and CDR2: MNHEY and SVGEGT. There are a few counts of this clonotype. The antigen is not known. This receptor was obtained from a human donor in good health. Some libraries in this study had Jurkat cell RNA spiked in. This sequence joins TRBV6-2 or TRBV6-3 and TRBJ2-3; 10 bases line up with TRBD2. The sequenced material came from naive CD8+ T cells from blood, with Jurkat cell RNA spiked in. Subset here: FACS-sorted CD8+CD4-CCR7+CD45RA+ naive T cells. The CDR3 region has the DNA TGTGCCAGCAGTCCACTAGCGGGACTCCGCACAGATACGCAGTATTTT. Its protein product is CASSPLAGLRTDTQYF.